The rows below give T cell receptor beta chains drawn from one sample of a study of cytomegalovirus exposure and HLA in healthy donors. Generated by immunoSEQ multiplex PCR, the TCRdb table keeps only in-frame clones and is missing some. Here the sample spans 100,000 or so clones, 75% being singletons. The sequenced material came from PBMCs. The receptors come from a man aged 50-59 years in good health and CMV-seronegative. Both conserved end residues are part of each CDR3. D genes are given only for firm matches. The size entry is marked missing in some rows and otherwise reads once, few, many or a size class.

j_gene,v_gene,d_gene,abundance,CDR3aa,CDR3nt
TRBJ2-7,TRBV28,-,-,CASNEGDEQYF,TGTGCCAGCAATGAAGGGGACGAGCAGTACTTC
TRBJ1-5,TRBV5-1,-,-,CASSLGPGQPQHF,TGCGCCAGCAGCTTGGGTCCGGGTCAGCCCCAGCATTTT
TRBJ2-7,TRBV6-1,-,once,CASSLDEGAYYEQYF,TGTGCCAGCAGCCTCGACGAGGGAGCGTACTACGAGCAGTACTTC
TRBJ1-4,TRBV18,TRBD1,-,CASSATGAPNEKLFF,TGTGCCAGCTCAGCTACAGGGGCACCGAATGAAAAACTGTTTTTT
TRBJ1-5,TRBV6-5,TRBD1,-,CASRRTGDGQPQHF,TGTGCCAGCAGGCGGACAGGGGATGGGCAGCCCCAGCATTTT
TRBJ1-5,TRBV19,TRBD1,-,CASSNPDRGPNNQPQHF,TGTGCCAGTAGTAACCCGGACAGGGGGCCCAACAATCAGCCCCAGCATTTT
TRBJ2-5,TRBV14,TRBD2,-,CASSQGWTSDETQYF,TGTGCCAGCAGCCAGGGGTGGACTAGCGATGAGACCCAGTACTTC
TRBJ2-2,TRBV4-1,-,-,CASSQDPGNTGELFF,TGCGCCAGCAGCCAAGATCCAGGGAACACCGGGGAGCTGTTTTTT
TRBJ1-1,TRBV25-1,TRBD1,-,CASKTGGSTEAFF,TGTGCCAGCAAGACAGGGGGTAGCACTGAAGCTTTCTTT
TRBJ1-4,TRBV9,-,-,CASSFKGQESEKLFF,TGTGCCAGCAGCTTTAAGGGGCAGGAGTCCGAAAAACTGTTTTTT
TRBJ2-7,TRBV15,TRBD1,-,CATSRGTGGFTYEQYF,TGTGCCACCAGCAGGGGGACAGGGGGCTTCACCTACGAGCAGTACTTC
TRBJ1-1,TRBV5-1,-,once,CASSFTGGNTEAFF,TGCGCCAGCAGCTTTACAGGCGGTAACACTGAAGCTTTCTTT
TRBJ1-5,TRBV27,-,-,CASRRANREGGGNQPQHF,TGTGCCAGCAGGCGAGCGAACAGGGAGGGAGGGGGCAATCAGCCCCAGCATTTT
TRBJ1-5,TRBV27,-,-,CASSLSGARGNQPQHF,TGTGCCAGCAGTTTATCGGGGGCACGTGGCAATCAGCCCCAGCATTTT
TRBJ2-7,TRBV27,TRBD2,-,CASSSPSGNSYEQYF,TGTGCCAGCAGTTCCCCTAGCGGGAACTCCTACGAGCAGTACTTC
TRBJ1-5,TRBV29-1,-,once,CSVGGGRQPQHF,TGCAGCGTTGGTGGAGGCAGGCAGCCCCAGCATTTT
TRBJ2-5,TRBV14,-,-,CASSQDGRAPGTQQETQYF,TGTGCCAGCAGCCAAGATGGGCGGGCGCCCGGGACACAACAAGAGACCCAGTACTTC
TRBJ1-4,TRBV6-1,TRBD1,-,CASRGDRGRRKLFF,TGTGCCAGCAGGGGAGACAGGGGGCGGCGGAAACTGTTTTTT
TRBJ2-1,TRBV28,-,-,CAGSVRVLSSYNEQFF,TGTGCCGGCAGCGTGAGGGTTCTATCCTCCTACAATGAGCAGTTCTTC
TRBJ1-5,TRBV27,TRBD1,-,CASSSGIGTGGFRNQPQHF,TGTGCCAGCAGTTCAGGGATCGGGACAGGGGGTTTTCGCAATCAGCCCCAGCATTTT
TRBJ2-5,TRBV5-1,TRBD1,-,CASSWGQGRETQYF,TGCGCCAGCAGCTGGGGACAGGGAAGGGAGACCCAGTACTTC
TRBJ2-4,TRBV18,TRBD1,-,CASSETGAKNIQYF,TGTGCCAGCTCAGAGACAGGGGCCAAAAACATTCAGTACTTC
TRBJ2-2,TRBV13,TRBD2,-,CASSSVGGRNTGELFF,TGTGCCAGCAGCTCGGTTGGCGGGAGGAACACCGGGGAGCTGTTTTTT
TRBJ2-1,TRBV6-1,TRBD2,-,CASSGLAGGSYNEQFF,TGTGCCAGCAGTGGCTTAGCGGGAGGGTCCTACAATGAGCAGTTCTTC
TRBJ2-3,TRBV7-9,TRBD1,-,CSSSLTTGIADTQYF,TGTTCCAGCAGCTTAACGACAGGGATTGCAGATACGCAGTATTTT
TRBJ2-7,TRBV9,TRBD1,-,CASSPGGTGIYEQYF,TGTGCCAGCAGCCCCGGCGGGACAGGTATCTACGAGCAGTACTTC
TRBJ2-4,TRBV10-1,-,-,CASRLGGDRPARVVDIQYF,TGCGCCAGCAGATTAGGTGGCGACAGGCCTGCGCGTGTGGTGGACATTCAGTACTTC
TRBJ1-2,TRBV28,-,-,CASSLNLANYGYTF,TGTGCCAGCAGTTTAAATCTCGCTAACTATGGCTACACCTTC
TRBJ2-1,TRBV5-1,TRBD2,-,CASSLWTSAGGEQFF,TGCGCCAGCAGCTTGTGGACTAGCGCAGGGGGTGAGCAGTTCTTC
TRBJ2-2,TRBV9,-,-,CASGEGGTGELFF,TGTGCCAGCGGAGAAGGTGGGACCGGGGAGCTGTTTTTT
TRBJ2-1,TRBV28,TRBD2,-,CAIGGGTSAPNEQFF,TGTGCCATTGGGGGGGGGACTAGCGCACCCAATGAGCAGTTCTTC
TRBJ2-3,TRBV6-5,TRBD2,-,CASRVTSGGAGTQYF,TGTGCCAGCAGGGTAACTAGCGGGGGTGCAGGTACGCAGTATTTT
TRBJ1-3,TRBV21-1,-,-,CASREVGQGRSGNTIYF,TGTGCCAGCAGAGAAGTGGGTCAGGGGCGCTCTGGAAACACCATATATTTT
TRBJ2-7,TRBV27,-,-,CASSFVRTTKFYEQYF,TGTGCCAGCAGTTTTGTTAGGACGACTAAATTCTACGAGCAGTACTTC
TRBJ1-6,TRBV6-1,TRBD1,-,CASRPDRAQGTPLHF,TGTGCCAGCAGGCCTGACCGGGCACAGGGGACACCCCTCCACTTT
TRBJ1-5,TRBV7-2,-,once,CASSLEGRAPGNSNQPQHF,TGTGCCAGCAGCTTAGAAGGGCGGGCACCAGGAAATAGCAATCAGCCCCAGCATTTT
TRBJ1-5,TRBV11-2,TRBD1,-,CASSPQGGGNQPQHF,TGTGCCAGCAGCCCCCAGGGGGGAGGTAATCAGCCCCAGCATTTT
TRBJ1-1,TRBV19,-,once,CASSLGQSNTEAFF,TGTGCCAGTAGTCTCGGACAGTCGAACACTGAAGCTTTCTTT
TRBJ2-7,TRBV10-3,TRBD2,-,CAISGLAESSYEQYF,TGTGCCATCAGCGGACTAGCGGAGAGCTCCTACGAGCAGTACTTC
TRBJ1-1,TRBV5-1,TRBD1,-,CASSFRQGRNTEAFF,TGCGCCAGCAGCTTTAGACAGGGCCGGAACACTGAAGCTTTCTTT
TRBJ2-5,TRBV4-2,TRBD2,few,CASSQPGEGQETQYF,TGTGCCAGCAGCCAACCCGGGGAGGGACAAGAGACCCAGTACTTC
TRBJ2-2,TRBV18,TRBD2,-,CASSPTLAGEGTGELFF,TGTGCCAGCTCACCTACCCTAGCGGGAGAGGGCACCGGGGAGCTGTTTTTT
TRBJ2-3,TRBV5-1,TRBD2,-,CASSFGGGAKDTQYF,TGCGCCAGCAGCTTTGGCGGGGGGGCCAAAGATACGCAGTATTTT
TRBJ1-5,TRBV5-5,-,-,CASSFTNEAPQHF,TGTGCCAGCAGCTTTACAAATGAGGCACCCCAGCATTTT
TRBJ1-1,TRBV5-1,-,-,CASSLEYTMNTEAFF,TGCGCCAGCAGCTTGGAGTACACCATGAACACTGAAGCTTTCTTT
TRBJ2-7,TRBV13,TRBD2,-,CASSPGTSVIYEQYF,TGTGCCAGCAGCCCTGGGACTAGCGTGATCTACGAGCAGTACTTC
TRBJ2-7,TRBV10-3,-,-,CAISESFRRMDSTVYEQYF,TGTGCCATCAGTGAGTCGTTTCGACGTATGGACAGTACCGTCTACGAGCAGTACTTC
TRBJ1-1,TRBV7-9,TRBD1,-,CASSFGTGGMFF,TGTGCCAGCAGCTTCGGGACAGGGGGAATGTTTTTT
TRBJ2-7,TRBV11-2,TRBD2,few,CASSLRLAGGTSSYEQYF,TGTGCCAGCAGCTTACGACTAGCGGGGGGAACGAGCTCCTACGAGCAGTACTTC
TRBJ2-7,TRBV11-2,TRBD1,-,CASSLAGTGGPYEQYF,TGTGCCAGCAGCTTAGCAGGGACAGGGGGGCCTTACGAGCAGTACTTC
TRBJ1-2,TRBV30,-,-,CAWSPSAFGGYTF,TGTGCCTGGAGCCCAAGTGCCTTCGGGGGCTACACCTTC
TRBJ2-1,TRBV5-4,TRBD2,-,CASSPEPSGRGYEQFF,TGTGCCAGCAGCCCGGAGCCCAGCGGGAGAGGCTATGAGCAGTTCTTC
TRBJ2-3,TRBV10-3,TRBD2,-,CAISAGDWRGGTDTQYF,TGTGCCATCAGTGCCGGCGATTGGCGGGGGGGCACAGATACGCAGTATTTT
TRBJ2-7,TRBV7-9,-,-,CASSFSYEQYF,TGTGCCAGCAGCTTTTCCTACGAGCAGTACTTC
TRBJ2-3,TRBV9,TRBD2,-,CASSPLGTTGDTQYF,TGTGCCAGCAGCCCGTTGGGGACTACGGGAGATACGCAGTATTTT
TRBJ2-5,TRBV9,TRBD1,few,CASSATGQGLSGETQYF,TGTGCCAGCAGCGCAACGGGACAGGGCCTAAGTGGAGAGACCCAGTACTTC
TRBJ1-2,TRBV10-3,TRBD1,few,CATGTGPNSNYGYTF,TGTGCCACTGGGACAGGGCCTAACTCTAACTATGGCTACACCTTC
TRBJ2-3,TRBV7-3,TRBD2,-,CASSSPGLAYLTDTQYF,TGTGCCAGCAGCTCACCGGGACTAGCGTACCTCACAGATACGCAGTATTTT
TRBJ2-7,TRBV2,-,-,CASSGQDLPYEQYF,TGTGCCAGCAGTGGACAGGACCTCCCCTACGAGCAGTACTTC
TRBJ2-7,TRBV10-3,-,-,CAISGTGSYEQYF,TGTGCCATCAGTGGAACAGGATCCTACGAGCAGTACTTC